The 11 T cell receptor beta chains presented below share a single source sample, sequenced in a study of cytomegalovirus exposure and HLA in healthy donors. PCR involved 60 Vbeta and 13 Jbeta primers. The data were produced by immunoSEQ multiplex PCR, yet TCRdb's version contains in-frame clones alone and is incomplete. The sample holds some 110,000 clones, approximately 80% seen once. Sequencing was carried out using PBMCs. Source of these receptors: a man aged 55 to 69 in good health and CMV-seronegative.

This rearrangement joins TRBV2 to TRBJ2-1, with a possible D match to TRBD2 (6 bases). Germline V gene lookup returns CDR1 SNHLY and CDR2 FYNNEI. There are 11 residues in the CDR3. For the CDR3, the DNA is TGTGCGGGGGGACGGCACAATGAGCAGTTCTTC. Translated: CAGGRHNEQFF.

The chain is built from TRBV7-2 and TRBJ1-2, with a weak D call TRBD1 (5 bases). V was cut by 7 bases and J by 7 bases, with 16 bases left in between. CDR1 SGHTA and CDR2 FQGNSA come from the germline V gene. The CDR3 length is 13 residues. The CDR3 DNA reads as TGTGCCAGCACCTCTAGCGGGGGATTTGGCTACACCTTC. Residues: CASTSSGGFGYTF.

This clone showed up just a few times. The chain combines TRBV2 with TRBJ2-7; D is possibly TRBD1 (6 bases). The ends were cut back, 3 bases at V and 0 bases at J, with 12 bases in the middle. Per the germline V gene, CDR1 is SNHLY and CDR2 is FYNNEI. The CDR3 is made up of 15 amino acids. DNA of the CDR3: TGTGCCAGCAGTGATGGGGGACACAGCTCCTACGAGCAGTACGTC. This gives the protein CASSDGGHSSYEQYV.

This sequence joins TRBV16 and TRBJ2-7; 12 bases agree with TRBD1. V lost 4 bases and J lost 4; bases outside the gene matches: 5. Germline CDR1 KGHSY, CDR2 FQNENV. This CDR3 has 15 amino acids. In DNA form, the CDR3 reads TGTGCCAGCAGCCGGGGACAGGGGGCGAAATACGAGCAGTACTTC. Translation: CASSRGQGAKYEQYF.

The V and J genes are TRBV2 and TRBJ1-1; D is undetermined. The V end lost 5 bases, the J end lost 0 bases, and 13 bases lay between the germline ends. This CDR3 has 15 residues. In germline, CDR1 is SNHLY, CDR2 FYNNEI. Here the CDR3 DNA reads TGTGCCAGCAGTCCAGACGGACTTATGAACACTGAAGCTTTCTTT. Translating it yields CASSPDGLMNTEAFF. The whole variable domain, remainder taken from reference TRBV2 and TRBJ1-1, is EPEVTQTPSHQVTQMGQEVILRCVPISNHLYFYWYRQILGQKVEFLVSFYNNEISEKSEIFDDQFSVERPDGSNFTLKIRSTKLEDSAMYFCASSPDGLMNTEAFFGQGTRLTVV.

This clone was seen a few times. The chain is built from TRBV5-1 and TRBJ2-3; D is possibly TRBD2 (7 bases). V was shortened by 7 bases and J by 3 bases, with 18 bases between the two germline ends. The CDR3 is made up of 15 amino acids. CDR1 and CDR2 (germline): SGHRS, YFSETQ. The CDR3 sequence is CASRLRGGETDTQYF. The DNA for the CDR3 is TGCGCCAGCCGCCTGAGAGGGGGGGAGACAGATACGCAGTATTTT.

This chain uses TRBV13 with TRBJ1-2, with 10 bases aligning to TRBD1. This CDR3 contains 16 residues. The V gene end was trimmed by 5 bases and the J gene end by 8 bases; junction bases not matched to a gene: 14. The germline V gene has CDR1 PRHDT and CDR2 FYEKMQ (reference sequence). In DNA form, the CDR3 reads TGTGCCAGCAGCCCCGATCGGGGACAGGGGACTCCCGGCTACACCTTC. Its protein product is CASSPDRGQGTPGYTF.

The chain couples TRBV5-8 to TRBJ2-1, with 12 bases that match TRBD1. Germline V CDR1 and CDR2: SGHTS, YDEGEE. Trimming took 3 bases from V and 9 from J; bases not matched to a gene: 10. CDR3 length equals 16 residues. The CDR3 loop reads CASSYAPGQGALEQFF. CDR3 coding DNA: TGTGCCAGCAGCTATGCCCCGGGACAGGGGGCGCTTGAGCAGTTCTTC.

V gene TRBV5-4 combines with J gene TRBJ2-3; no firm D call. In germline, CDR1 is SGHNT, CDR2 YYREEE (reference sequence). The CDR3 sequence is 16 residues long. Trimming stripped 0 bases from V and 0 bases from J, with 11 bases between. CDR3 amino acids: CASSLGRETSTDTQYF. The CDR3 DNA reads TGTGCCAGCAGCTTGGGGCGAGAGACTAGCACAGATACGCAGTATTTT.

CDR3 sequence reads: CASSSYREGEQYF. In nucleotides, the CDR3 is TGTGCCAGCAGCTCTTACAGGGAGGGCGAGCAGTACTTC. The chain uses TRBV7-9 and TRBJ2-7; D might be TRBD2 (7 bases). CDR1 and CDR2 from the germline V gene are SEHNR and FQNEAQ (reference sequence). Trimming took off 4 bases at V and 6 bases at J, with 13 bases between the two ends. The CDR3 has 13 amino acids.

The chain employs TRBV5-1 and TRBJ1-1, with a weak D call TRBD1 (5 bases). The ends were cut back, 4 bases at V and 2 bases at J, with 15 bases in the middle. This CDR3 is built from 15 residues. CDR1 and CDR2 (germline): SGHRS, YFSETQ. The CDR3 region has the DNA TGCGCCAGCAGCGGGCATCAAGGGGCTAACACTGAAGCTTTCTTT. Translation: CASSGHQGANTEAFF.